The 21 T cell receptor beta chains below come from one sample, sequenced in a study of cytomegalovirus exposure and HLA in healthy donors. Some clones are missing from TCRdb's copy, which holds only in-frame ones; the method was immunoSEQ multiplex PCR. The sample lists a few hundred thousand clones, around 91% occurring once. The sequenced sample was PBMCs. The receptors originated from a woman aged 18-30 years in good health and CMV-seronegative.

The chain is built from TRBV5-1 and TRBJ1-1; a weak D match, TRBD1 (5 bases). The CDR3 length is 14 residues. Germline values: CDR1 SGHRS, CDR2 YFSETQ. V lost 4 bases to trimming and J lost 3 bases, with 13 bases between them. CDR3 sequence (DNA): TGCGCCAGCAGCCTAACTTTAGGGGACACTGAAGCTTTCTTT. Translated: CASSLTLGDTEAFF.

In its sample, this clone was seen a few times. This chain uses TRBV7-8 with TRBJ1-2; 7 nucleotides align to TRBD1. Losses at the gene ends were 3 bases for V and 3 bases for J; bases not matched to a gene: 4. CDR1 and CDR2 from the germline V gene are SGHVS and FQNEAQ. The CDR3 length is 14 residues. The CDR3 nucleotides are TGTGCCAGCAGCTTGGCAGGGGGACACTATGGCTACACCTTC. Its protein is CASSLAGGHYGYTF.

The chain uses TRBV7-2 and TRBJ1-5, with 11 bases aligning to TRBD1. The CDR3 runs 16 residues. Germline V lookup: CDR1 SGHTA, CDR2 FQGNSA. The trim removed 1 base at V and 6 bases at J, leaving 5 bases unmatched. This chain's CDR3 is CASSLDGTGGGQPQHF. The DNA of the CDR3 is TGTGCCAGCAGCTTAGATGGGACAGGGGGAGGTCAGCCCCAGCATTTT. The full variable domain, with the rest looked up from reference TRBV7-2 and TRBJ1-5, is GAGVSQSPSNKVTEKGKDVELRCDPISGHTALYWYRQSLGQGLEFLIYFQGNSAPDKSGLPSDRFSAERTGGSVSTLTIQRTQQEDSAVYLCASSLDGTGGGQPQHFGDGTRLSIL.

The chain is built from TRBV21-1 and TRBJ2-3; the tabulated D call, TRBD1, remains unverified against the DNA. TRBV21-1 is a pseudogene locus. The CDR3 is made up of 16 amino acids. The chain's CDR3 is CASSRGKGANTDTQYF. CDR3 nucleotides: TGTGCCAGCAGCAGGGGCAAGGGGGCAAACACAGATACGCAGTATTTT.

The chain combines TRBV9 with TRBJ1-4; 9 positions match TRBD1. The CDR3 runs to 15 residues. The V gene's germline CDR1 is SGDLS and CDR2 YYNGEE. V lost 4 bases to trimming and J lost 7 bases; unmatched junction nucleotides: 8. Written as DNA, the CDR3 is TGTGCCAGCAGCCTTATCGGACAGGGGTCTGAAAAACTGTTTTTT. Amino acids: CASSLIGQGSEKLFF.

V and J are TRBV5-1 and TRBJ2-7; a weak D match, TRBD1 (5 bases). CDR3 size: 14 residues. From germline, CDR1 is SGHRS and CDR2 YFSETQ. V lost 6 bases to trimming and J lost 5 bases, with 18 bases between them. The CDR3: CASTPRVCWNEQYV. The CDR3 DNA follows: TGCGCCAGCACGCCCAGGGTGTGTTGGAACGAGCAGTACGTC.

This chain joins TRBV30 and TRBJ1-2; TRBD1 matches at 10 bases. This CDR3 contains 16 residues. The junction had 8 bases not matched to a gene; V was cut back by 1 base and J by 3 bases. Germline CDR1 GTSNPN, CDR2 SVGIG (reference sequence). The CDR3 DNA follows: TGTGCCTGGAGTGGCTACTCGACAGGGGGCCACTATGGCTACACCTTC. Encoded protein: CAWSGYSTGGHYGYTF.

The chain couples TRBV28 to TRBJ2-7; the D is unclear. V gave up 6 bases and J gave up 2 bases, with 14 bases separating them. The CDR3 totals 14 residues. Germline V gene sequence: CDR1 MDHEN, CDR2 SYDVKM. The CDR3 sequence: CASSQTEFTYEQYV. CDR3 bases: TGTGCCAGCAGCCAGACTGAGTTTACCTACGAGCAGTACGTC.

In its sample, this clone was seen a few times. The V gene is TRBV7-6, the J gene TRBJ1-6; D uncertain. V was shortened by 4 bases and J by 7 bases, with 11 bases between the two germline ends. CDR3 length: 14 residues. The germline V gene has CDR1 SGHVS and CDR2 FNYEAQ. CDR3 sequence (DNA): TGTGCCAGCAGCTCGACTGAGCTAAATTCACCCCTCCACTTT. Protein: CASSSTELNSPLHF.

The chain carries TRBV4-1 and TRBJ1-5; 12 bases line up with TRBD1. The germline gives CDR1 MGHRA, CDR2 YSYEKL. The junction had 3 bases not matched to a gene; V was cut back by 3 bases and J by 6 bases. This CDR3 has 15 amino acids. As DNA, the CDR3 is TGCGCCAGCAGCCAGGGACAGGGGGCAGGTCAGCCCCAGCATTTT. As protein: CASSQGQGAGQPQHF.

The rearrangement uses TRBV28 and TRBJ1-2; no clear D. The CDR3 contains 12 residues. Germline V gene lookup returns CDR1 MDHEN and CDR2 SYDVKM. Deletions cut 6 bases from V and 8 bases from J, with 13 bases between. The CDR3 is CASSRPAGGYTF. The CDR3 DNA reads as TGTGCCAGCAGCCGCCCGGCAGGCGGCTACACCTTC.

V usage is TRBV27 and J usage is TRBJ2-2; 8 bases agree with TRBD1. The CDR3 is 14 amino acids. V was clipped by 6 bases and J by 1 base; unmatched bases: 1. Germline V gene lookup returns CDR1 MNHEY and CDR2 SMNVEV (reference sequence). CDR3: CASRGTGNTGELFF. The CDR3 DNA is TGTGCCAGCAGGGGGACAGGGAACACCGGGGAGCTGTTTTTT.

In regard to this clone: One end of the junction is discordant with germline, which a read error may explain. The chain is built from TRBV29-1 and TRBJ1-2; no clear D. The CDR3 sequence is 11 residues long. Germline loops: CDR1 SQVTM, CDR2 ANQGSEA. CDR3 protein: CSVEDRVGPVF. The CDR3 region has the DNA TGCAGCGTTGAAGATCGTGTGGGCCCAGTTTTC. The full variable domain, completed using reference TRBV29-1 and TRBJ1-2, is SAVISQKPSRDICQRGTSLTIQCQVDSQVTMMFWYRQQPGQSLTLIATANQGSEATYESGFVIDKFPISRPNLTFSTLTVSNMSPEDSSIYLCSVEDRVGPVFGSGTRLTVV.

This clone was observed once. This CDR3 is also generated by other DNA sequences in the sample. The V gene is TRBV6-5, the J gene TRBJ1-1, with D uncertain. Trimming pared 8 bases from V and 1 base from J, leaving 8 bases between. Germline-derived CDR1 and CDR2 are MNHEY and SVGAGI. This CDR3 is 12 amino acids long. CDR3 DNA sequence: TGTGCCAGCTCTCCGCGGAACACTGAAGCTTTCTTT. The encoded protein is CASSPRNTEAFF.

The chain uses TRBV2 and TRBJ2-5, with TRBD1 matching 9 bases. The CDR3 has 14 residues. The trim removed 9 bases at V and 5 bases at J, leaving 10 bases unmatched. Germline loops: CDR1 SNHLY, CDR2 FYNNEI. CDR3 DNA sequence: TGTGCCAGTACCGGGACAGGGTCTAGCGAGACCCAGTACTTC. It yields the protein CASTGTGSSETQYF.

This clone came up once. V and J are TRBV2 and TRBJ2-2, with TRBD1 as a possible D gene (6 bases). Between the trimmed V and J ends, which lost 7 bases and 0 bases, there was a span of 30 bases. Germline V gives CDR1 SNHLY, CDR2 FYNNEI. The CDR3 is made up of 21 amino acids. The CDR3 DNA reads as TGTGCCAGCAAGAGGGAAATATTCTCACCCCGGACAGTCACGAACACCGGGGAGCTGTTTTTT. It translates to CASKREIFSPRTVTNTGELFF.

The V and J genes are TRBV7-8 and TRBJ1-6, with a weak D call TRBD1 (5 bases). CDR1 is SGHVS and CDR2 is FQNEAQ in the germline V gene. The CDR3 runs 16 residues. Deletions cut 3 bases from V and 2 bases from J, with 11 bases between. The CDR3: CASSLGGGAYNSPLHF. Here the CDR3 DNA reads TGTGCCAGCAGCTTGGGCGGGGGGGCCTATAATTCACCCCTCCACTTT.

The genes are TRBV6-5 and TRBJ2-7; 8 bases agree with TRBD1. V gave up 4 bases and J gave up 3 bases; unmatched junction bases: 2. The V gene's germline CDR1 is MNHEY and CDR2 SVGAGI. The length of the CDR3 is 13 residues. The CDR3 DNA reads TGTGCCAGCAGTTCGGGACAGGACTACGAGCAGTACGTC. Amino acid sequence: CASSSGQDYEQYV.

The CDR3 DNA is TGTGCCAGCAGTTACTCGAGGAGACAAGAGACCCAGTACTTC. Its protein product is CASSYSRRQETQYF. V gene TRBV6-5 combines with J gene TRBJ2-5, with no clear D. Trimming removed 0 bases at V and 2 bases at J, with 7 bases between. Germline V gene lookup returns CDR1 MNHEY and CDR2 SVGAGI. The CDR3 runs 14 residues.

The chain links TRBV19 to TRBJ2-1; 14 bases map to TRBD2. J lost 4 bases, V lost 7 bases, and 3 bases had no gene match. CDR1 is LNHDA, CDR2 SQIVND, per germline (reference sequence). This CDR3 comprises 15 residues. The CDR3 DNA follows: TGTGCCAGTACCGGGACTAGCGGGAGATACAATGAGCAGTTCTTC. It encodes CASTGTSGRYNEQFF.

The rearrangement links TRBV9 to TRBJ2-1; 9 nucleotides line up with TRBD2. There are 17 residues in the CDR3. Germline CDR1 and CDR2: SGDLS and YYNGEE. With 0 bases clipped from V and 2 bases from J, the junction kept 6 bases outside the gene matches. The CDR3 sequence is CASSVGTSSGAYNEQFF. The CDR3 bases are TGTGCCAGCAGCGTAGGAACATCTAGCGGGGCCTACAATGAGCAGTTCTTC.